This record concerns one TCR beta chain sequence. Which antigen it targets is not known. Nothing much larger sits one base from this clone, and base qualities are not available. Ficoll-Paque density gradient centrifugation was used to isolate PBMCs. These data originate in a study of T-cell memory formation after mild COVID-19 (dated by TCRdb to 2020 to 2022). With regard to the full study: TCR sequence clusters from the two donors were found to be largely donor specific. In a couple of donors, T-cell clones that expanded and contracted after mild COVID-19 were followed by sequencing TCRalpha and TCRbeta repertoires longitudinally. Two young, previously healthy adult volunteers made up the cohort, one male and one female.

What the work shows at the level of the full study, not this receptor alone: Only a couple of mild cases were covered in the study, and larger cohorts including severe cases with pre-infection samples were considered necessary. Balanced CD4/CD8 phenotypes were observed for clones contracting from day 15 to 85, whereas a bias towards CD4+ was observed for a second wave of clones expanding from day 15 to 37. Some responding clones were found in pre-infection memory, which suggests that pre-existing cross-reactive memory T cells took part in the SARS-CoV-2 response. Contracting CD4+ clones appeared mostly in the CM and EM memory subsets, whereas CD8+ clones were enriched in EMRA. SARS-CoV-2 specificity of the second-wave clones peaking on day 37 was not confirmed.

CDR1 and CDR2 are read off the germline V gene as SQVTM and ANQGSEA. The CDR3 goes from the cysteine to the phenylalanine over 14 residues. Only CDR3 DNA remains: 42 bases, in frame from the first base. Between the V and J ends, shortened by 5 bases and 10 bases respectively, the junction contains 18 bases. Instrument on record: Illumina NovaSeq 6000. TCRalpha and TCRbeta cDNA libraries were constructed by 5'RACE with constant-segment primers, with sample barcodes and unique molecular identifiers being introduced. Trizol reagent was used to extract RNA from every sample. The libraries were amplified in two PCR steps, and the second step added a second sample barcode and Illumina TruSeq adapters. Sequencing of the libraries was done on an Illumina NovaSeq, producing 2 x 150 bp paired-end reads. On the study's bioinformatics: Demultiplexing of reads and collapsing into UMI-guided consensus sequences were performed with migec v1.2.7. Using mixcr v2.1.11, UMI consensuses were aligned to TRA and TRB V and J templates and then assembled into clonotypes. A clonotype was counted as expanded or contracted only if both edgeR and NoisET called the change significant, with noise models trained on biological replicates. For edgeR calls, the thresholds were a false discovery rate-adjusted p below 0.01 and a log2 fold-change of 1. As an exploratory analysis of dynamics, PCA with hierarchical clustering was applied to max-normalized trajectories of the 1000 most abundant clonotypes. Separately sequenced CD4+ and CD8+ repertoires were used to assign the CD4 or CD8 phenotype of responding clones. TCRdb reprocessed the public reads (quality trimming at Q25 with fastp, clone calling with MiXCR) and kept in-frame beta chains. Rows are combined by CDR3 protein, so each entry shows the most common genes and DNA. The V and J calls were not made by the authors but by TCRdb's processing. For this sample there are about 410,000 distinct CDR3 sequences; approximately 18% appear just once. The ten most abundant clones make up 20% to 25% of the sample.

Sequenced input: PBMCs or a T cell subset sorted from them (not recorded which). The receptor was derived from a man between 18 and 29 years old who had mild COVID-19 (a few samples of this study predate the infection). The sample titles of this study are shuffled in the database, so cell type and time point are left out; the donor was told from shared clones. The sequence links TRBV29-1 to TRBJ1-6, with TRBD1 as a weak D call on 5 bases. CDR3 protein: CSVTSGTAGSPLHF. At the DNA level, the sequence is TGCAGCGTTACATCCGGGACGGCTGGGTCACCCCTCCACTTT.